This TCR beta chain was sequenced in a study of blood T cells in healthy people across ages. V lost 1 base to trimming and J lost 0 bases, with 13 bases between them. CDR1 is SGHNT, CDR2 YENEEA, per germline. The CDR3 totals 18 residues. Through a sample-barcoded 5' primer and a J-beta primer mix, a second PCR was run for about 6 to 11 cycles. TCRdb reprocessed the 5' RACE reads via MiXCR and lists one record per CDR3 protein. The sample records 550,000 to 600,000 distinct CDR3 sequences, 27% being singletons. The sample consisted of blood. The chain is built from TRBV11-3 and TRBJ2-6; D possibly corresponds to TRBD2 (6 bases). The receptor's source is a woman in her seventies in good health. The CDR3 DNA is TGTGCCAGCAGCTTAGGGTGGGAGGTGGGCTCTGGGGCCAACGTCCTGACTTTC. It specifies CASSLGWEVGSGANVLTF.